The source of this TCR beta chain is a study of blood T cell repertoires in COVID-19. Study summary: Sources were T cells, B-cell-depleted T cells, or PBMCs; the material itself was cDNA or gDNA.

Libraries were prepared by immunoSEQ multiplex PCR; TCRdb keeps only in-frame clonotypes and omits some of them. In the table there are roughly 140,000 clones, approximately 87% of which are singletons. There are 15 residues in the CDR3. Germline loops: CDR1 LGHNA, CDR2 YNFKEQ. The V segment lost 0 bases and the J segment 8 bases; nucleotides outside the gene matches: 7. Sequences were obtained from peripheral blood. The V and J genes are TRBV4-2 and TRBJ2-1; 7 nucleotides line up with TRBD2. The source is a woman between 35 and 50 years old with acute or convalescent COVID-19. CDR3: CASSQEGRGGDEQFF. CDR3 DNA: TGTGCCAGCAGCCAAGAGGGGCGGGGAGGGGATGAGCAGTTCTTC.